These 28 T cell receptor beta chains came from one sample sequenced in a study of blood T cell repertoires in COVID-19. Libraries were prepared by immunoSEQ multiplex PCR; TCRdb keeps only in-frame clonotypes and omits some of them. The table shows about 110,000 clones, with less than 85% occurring only once. The sequenced sample consisted of peripheral blood. The source of these receptors is a human donor with acute or convalescent COVID-19. The donor label of this sample is uncertain.

The chain combines TRBV7-9 with TRBJ1-1; possible D gene TRBD1, 6 bases. Germline CDR1 and CDR2: SEHNR and FQNEAQ (reference sequence). Trimming pared 3 bases from V and 4 bases from J, leaving 18 bases between. The CDR3 runs 16 residues. The CDR3: CASSFWRLAGATEAFF. DNA for the CDR3: TGTGCCAGCAGCTTTTGGAGGTTGGCGGGGGCCACTGAAGCTTTCTTT.

This chain uses TRBV2 with TRBJ2-7; 9 positions match TRBD1. This CDR3 has 16 residues. The germline gives CDR1 SNHLY, CDR2 FYNNEI. Trimming removed 7 bases from V and 4 bases from J; junction bases left unmatched: 14. CDR3 nucleotide sequence: TGTGCCAGCAAATACTACCCCGGGACAGGGATGTACGAGCAGTACTTC. As protein: CASKYYPGTGMYEQYF.

V is TRBV6-1 and J is TRBJ1-6; D ambiguous. The CDR3 runs 16 residues. Looked up from germline, CDR1 is MNHNS and CDR2 is SASEGT. V lost 0 bases to trimming and J lost 2 bases, with 8 bases between them. The CDR3 spells CASSEALGAYNSPLHF. CDR3 sequence (DNA): TGTGCCAGCAGTGAAGCTCTAGGAGCCTATAATTCACCCCTCCACTTT.

The table lists this clone with a few counts. V is TRBV28 and J is TRBJ2-1; D gene uncertain. CDR1 and CDR2 from the germline V gene are MDHEN and SYDVKM. The V end was cut by 5 bases, the J end by 6 bases, with 5 bases between. CDR3 length: 11 amino acids. CDR3 in DNA: TGTGCCAGCAGTACTCGCAATGAGCAGTTCTTC. Amino acid sequence: CASSTRNEQFF.

The chain combines TRBV3-1 (or the pseudogene TRBV3-2) with TRBJ1-6; the match to TRBD1 covers 7 bases. The CDR3 sequence is 14 residues long. Germline V CDR1 and CDR2: LGHDT, YNNKEL (reference sequence). V dropped 5 bases and J dropped 10; count of bases not matched to a gene: 8. The CDR3 DNA reads as TGTGCCAGCAGCACCCGACAGGGCGGGTCACCCCTCCACTTT. It specifies CASSTRQGGSPLHF.

The chain is built from TRBV6-6 and TRBJ1-1, with 7 bases lining up with TRBD1. The CDR3 has 12 amino acids. V gave up 6 bases and J gave up 6 bases; unmatched junction bases: 4. Germline V gene sequence: CDR1 MNHNY, CDR2 SVGAGI (reference sequence). The CDR3 is CASRNRGSEAFF. For the CDR3, the DNA is TGTGCCAGCAGAAACAGGGGATCTGAAGCTTTCTTT.

The sample holds many counts of this clone. The chain has TRBV5-1 and TRBJ1-5; a weak D match, TRBD1 (6 bases). There are 15 residues in the CDR3. The germline V gene has CDR1 SGHRS and CDR2 YFSETQ. The V and J ends lost 2 bases and 7 bases respectively, with 16 bases between them. CDR3 DNA: TGCGCCAGCAGCTTTCAGGGGTTAGAGGGACAGCCCCAGCATTTT. This gives the protein CASSFQGLEGQPQHF.

This clone was seen a handful of times. J is TRBJ2-5 and V is TRBV5-5; 15 positions match TRBD2. The CDR3 is 17 amino acids. V lost 4 bases to trimming and J lost 6 bases; unmatched junction nucleotides: 10. Looked up from germline, CDR1 is SGHKS and CDR2 is YYEKEE (reference sequence). In DNA, the CDR3 is TGTGCCAGCAGCCTGGGACTAGCGGGGGGCGTTGTTCAGACCCAGTACTTC. It specifies CASSLGLAGGVVQTQYF.

V is TRBV10-3 and J is TRBJ2-3, with D unresolved. Germline V gene data show CDR1 as ENHRY and CDR2 as SYGVKD. CDR3 length: 11 amino acids. With 6 bases removed from V and 5 bases from J, the gap between germline ends came to 6 bases. This chain's CDR3 is CAIRAGDTQYF. The CDR3 coding sequence is TGTGCCATCAGAGCAGGAGATACGCAGTATTTT.

This clone was seen repeatedly, ten times or more. The CDR3 sequence is CASSTPQGRLNTGELFF. As DNA, the CDR3 is TGTGCCAGCAGCACGCCACAGGGACGGTTGAACACCGGGGAGCTGTTTTTT. The chain carries TRBV4-2 and TRBJ2-2; the D gene is possibly TRBD1 (6 bases). The CDR3 is 17 residues long. Germline-derived CDR1 and CDR2 are LGHNA and YNFKEQ. Trimming left V 5 bases short and J 1 base short, with 17 bases between.

The gene calls are TRBV5-5 and TRBJ2-3, with D maybe TRBD2 (6 bases). V shed 7 bases and J shed 6 bases, with 15 bases lying between them. CDR3 length: 13 amino acids. Germline V gene data show CDR1 as SGHKS and CDR2 as YYEKEE (reference sequence). The CDR3 coding sequence is TGTGCCAGCCTGAAGACTAGGGCTGATACGCAGTATTTT. Translating it yields CASLKTRADTQYF.

This chain joins TRBV6-5 and TRBJ2-1; 7 bases are a match to TRBD1. This CDR3 comprises 15 residues. With 5 bases clipped from V and 8 bases from J, the junction kept 12 bases outside the gene matches. Germline V gene lookup returns CDR1 MNHEY and CDR2 SVGAGI. CDR3 sequence (DNA): TGTGCCAGCAGTATAGACAGGGTAGTAAGGGATGAGCAGTTCTTC. It is translated as CASSIDRVVRDEQFF.

The chain couples TRBV27 to TRBJ2-2, with D maybe TRBD1 (5 bases). The CDR3 is made up of 16 amino acids. Germline CDR1 reads MNHEY; CDR2 reads SMNVEV (reference sequence). Trimming removed 6 bases from V and 4 bases from J, with 18 bases in between. The DNA for the CDR3 is TGTGCCAGCAGCTTAAGGGGTGAACTTACCACCGGGGAGCTGTTTTTT. Its protein is CASSLRGELTTGELFF.

The chain recombines TRBV30 with TRBJ2-7; D is possibly TRBD1 (6 bases). Germline CDR1 reads GTSNPN; CDR2 reads SVGIG (reference sequence). The CDR3 is 16 amino acids. Trimming removed 2 bases from V and 0 bases from J, with 17 bases in between. The CDR3 reads CAWSKAGTISSYEQYF. The CDR3 nucleotides are TGTGCCTGGAGTAAGGCAGGGACAATAAGCTCCTACGAGCAGTACTTC.

A single count supports this clone. This sequence joins TRBV2 and TRBJ2-7, with D possibly TRBD1 on 5 matching bases. Germline V lookup: CDR1 SNHLY, CDR2 FYNNEI. CDR3 length: 11 residues. The V and J ends lost 7 bases and 11 bases respectively, with 15 bases between them. CDR3 DNA sequence: TGTGCCAGCACCAGGGCCCAAAGGGAGTACGTC. It is translated as CASTRAQREYV.

About this clone itself: Other nucleotide sequences in the sample specify the same CDR3. The CDR3 DNA is TGTGCCAGCAGTGAACAGGGTAGCTATGGCTACACCTTC. This encodes CASSEQGSYGYTF. This sequence joins TRBV2 and TRBJ1-2, with a weak D call TRBD1 (5 bases). The V end lost 2 bases, the J end lost 4 bases, and 8 bases lay between the germline ends. Germline V gene sequence: CDR1 SNHLY, CDR2 FYNNEI. The length of the CDR3 is 13 residues. Variable domain in full (rest from reference TRBV2 and TRBJ1-2): EPEVTQTPSHQVTQMGQEVILRCVPISNHLYFYWYRQILGQKVEFLVSFYNNEISEKSEIFDDQFSVERPDGSNFTLKIRSTKLEDSAMYFCASSEQGSYGYTFGSGTRLTVV.

V usage is TRBV2 and J usage is TRBJ1-2; TRBD1 matches at 7 bases. Trimming at V came to 3 bases and at J to 9 bases, leaving 4 bases not matched to a gene. The CDR3 contains 12 residues. Germline V lookup: CDR1 SNHLY, CDR2 FYNNEI. CDR3 bases: TGTGCCAGCAGTGAGACAGGGACGAGCTACACCTTC. Protein product: CASSETGTSYTF.

In DNA, the CDR3 is TGCGCCAGCAGCCAAGGGTCCGGGACAGTCCGAGATACGCAGTATTTT. Translated, it gives CASSQGSGTVRDTQYF. This sequence joins TRBV4-1 and TRBJ2-3; TRBD1 agrees at 7 bases. Per the germline V gene, CDR1 is MGHRA and CDR2 is YSYEKL. There are 16 residues in the CDR3. Germline trimming cut 1 base from V and 5 bases from J; bases unmatched to any gene: 9.

For the CDR3, the DNA is TGTGCCAGCAGCCCAAGAACAGGCAACTATGGCTACACCTTC. It is translated as CASSPRTGNYGYTF. The J gene is TRBJ1-2, the V gene TRBV3-1 (or the pseudogene TRBV3-2); perhaps TRBD1 as D (5 bases). Trimming shortened V by 4 bases and J by 2 bases, and 11 bases separated the two germline ends. Germline loops: CDR1 LGHDT, CDR2 YNNKEL (reference sequence). CDR3 size: 14 residues.

The CDR3: CASIPGVSWETQYF. For the CDR3, the DNA is TGTGCCAGCATTCCCGGGGTTTCCTGGGAGACCCAGTACTTC. The gene calls are TRBV6-6 and TRBJ2-5, with D perhaps TRBD2 (5 bases). CDR3 length: 14 residues. V lost 7 bases, J lost 5 bases, and 17 bases lay in between. CDR1 is MNHNY and CDR2 is SVGAGI in the germline V gene (reference sequence).

The gene calls are TRBV9 and TRBJ2-3, with D tentatively TRBD2 (5 bases). The V and J ends lost 0 bases and 0 bases respectively, with 11 bases between them. The germline V gene has CDR1 SGDLS and CDR2 YYNGEE. The CDR3 length is 16 residues. CDR3 loop: CASSVEGLSSTDTQYF. The CDR3 coding sequence is TGTGCCAGCAGCGTAGAAGGACTTTCTAGCACAGATACGCAGTATTTT.

The chain uses TRBV7-8 and TRBJ1-2; possibly TRBD1 for D (5 bases). V lost 0 bases, J lost 4 bases, and 9 bases lay in between. The CDR3 has 14 amino acids. CDR1 is SGHVS, CDR2 FQNEAQ, per germline. The chain's CDR3 is CASSLADTVYGYTF. DNA for the CDR3: TGTGCCAGCAGCTTAGCGGACACGGTCTATGGCTACACCTTC.

The V call is TRBV9, the J call TRBJ2-3, with D unresolved. The CDR3 has 12 residues. V was shortened by 1 base and J by 4 bases, with 4 bases between the two germline ends. The germline gives CDR1 SGDLS, CDR2 YYNGEE. The CDR3 region has the DNA TGTGCCAGCAGCGTACAGTCAGATACGCAGTATTTT. Amino acid sequence: CASSVQSDTQYF. The whole variable domain, filled in from reference TRBV9 and TRBJ2-3, reads DSGVTQTPKHLITATGQRVTLRCSPRSGDLSVYWYQQSLDQGLQFLIQYYNGEERAKGNILERFSAQQFPDLHSELNLSSLELGDSALYFCASSVQSDTQYFGPGTRLTVL.

V and J are TRBV3-1 (or the pseudogene TRBV3-2) and TRBJ2-3, with unresolved D. This CDR3 spans 15 amino acids. V shed 1 base and J shed 6 bases, with 14 bases lying between them. Germline V CDR1 and CDR2: LGHDT, YNNKEL (reference sequence). The DNA of the CDR3 is TGTGCCAGCAGCCAAGGGCAGACTCGGTTGGATACGCAGTATTTT. Its protein product is CASSQGQTRLDTQYF.

This chain links TRBV29-1 with TRBJ2-1; 12 positions match TRBD2. Germline CDR1 and CDR2: SQVTM and ANQGSEA. With 3 bases clipped from V and 9 bases from J, the junction kept 3 bases outside the gene matches. The CDR3 length is 13 residues. As DNA, the CDR3 is TGCAGCGTTGAGGGACTAGCGGGTTTTGAGCAGTTCTTC. This encodes CSVEGLAGFEQFF.

J is TRBJ2-2 and V is TRBV27; 7 nucleotides line up with TRBD1. The CDR3 is 14 amino acids. The V gene end was trimmed by 6 bases and the J gene end by 5 bases; junction bases not matched to a gene: 6. The germline gives CDR1 MNHEY, CDR2 SMNVEV (reference sequence). CDR3 sequence reads: CASRKAGGTGELFF. The CDR3 region has the DNA TGTGCCAGCAGGAAGGCAGGGGGAACCGGGGAGCTGTTTTTT.

The chain carries TRBV12-5 and TRBJ2-3; perhaps TRBD1 as D (6 bases). Germline V gene data show CDR1 as LGHNT and CDR2 as FRNRAP. This CDR3 contains 16 residues. Between the trimmed V and J ends, which lost 2 bases and 4 bases, there was a span of 16 bases. The CDR3 is CASGLFPGENADTQYF. Written as DNA, the CDR3 is TGTGCTAGTGGTTTGTTCCCAGGGGAGAACGCAGATACGCAGTATTTT.

The chain has TRBV10-3 and TRBJ1-2; perhaps TRBD1 as D (6 bases). The CDR3 is 15 amino acids. The germline V gene has CDR1 ENHRY and CDR2 SYGVKD. V lost 4 bases and J lost 0, with 12 bases in between. The CDR3 here is CAISARQDANYGYTF. The DNA of the CDR3 is TGTGCCATCAGTGCCCGACAGGATGCTAACTATGGCTACACCTTC.